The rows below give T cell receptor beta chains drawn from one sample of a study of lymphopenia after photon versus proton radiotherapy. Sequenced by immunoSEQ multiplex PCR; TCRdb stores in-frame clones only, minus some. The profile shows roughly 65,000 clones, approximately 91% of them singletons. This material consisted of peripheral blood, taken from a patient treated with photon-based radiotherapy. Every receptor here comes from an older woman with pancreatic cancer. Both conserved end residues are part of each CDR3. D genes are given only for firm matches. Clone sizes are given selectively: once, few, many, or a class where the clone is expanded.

cdr3_nt: TGCAGCGTCCGATGGGGCGATAGCACAGATACGCAGTATTTT
cdr3_aa: CSVRWGDSTDTQYF
v_call: TRBV29-1
j_call: TRBJ2-3
clone_size: .
d_call: .

cdr3_nt: TGCGCCAGCAGCTTGTCCGTGGTAGCGGGAGTGAGAGGCACAGATACGCAGTATTTT
cdr3_aa: CASSLSVVAGVRGTDTQYF
v_call: TRBV5-1
j_call: TRBJ2-3
clone_size: .
d_call: TRBD2

cdr3_nt: TGTGCCAGCAGCTTGTTGGAGACCCAGTACTTC
cdr3_aa: CASSLLETQYF
v_call: TRBV5-8
j_call: TRBJ2-5
clone_size: .
d_call: .

cdr3_nt: TGCGCCAGCAGCCCCCCTCCGGGAAGACAGACCCAGTACTTC
cdr3_aa: CASSPPPGRQTQYF
v_call: TRBV5-1
j_call: TRBJ2-5
clone_size: .
d_call: .

cdr3_nt: TGTGCCAGTAGAGGACAGGGGCGGAGCGGGAGGGCCAATGAGCAGTTCTTC
cdr3_aa: CASRGQGRSGRANEQFF
v_call: TRBV19
j_call: TRBJ2-1
clone_size: .
d_call: .

cdr3_nt: TGTGCCAGCAGTGACGAGACAGGGCCGAATAATTCACCCCTCCACTTT
cdr3_aa: CASSDETGPNNSPLHF
v_call: TRBV25-1
j_call: TRBJ1-6
clone_size: .
d_call: TRBD1

cdr3_nt: TGTGCCAGCAGCTTGGCGGGACAGGGAACCACTGAAGCTTTCTTT
cdr3_aa: CASSLAGQGTTEAFF
v_call: TRBV5-5
j_call: TRBJ1-1
clone_size: .
d_call: TRBD1

cdr3_nt: TGTGCCAGCAGTCCACAGGGGGCCAAAGGCTATGGCTACACCTTC
cdr3_aa: CASSPQGAKGYGYTF
v_call: TRBV2
j_call: TRBJ1-2
clone_size: once
d_call: TRBD1

cdr3_nt: TGTGCCAGCAGTTTAGGACGACGGAAAAACATTCAGTACTTC
cdr3_aa: CASSLGRRKNIQYF
v_call: TRBV28
j_call: TRBJ2-4
clone_size: few
d_call: .

cdr3_nt: TGCGCCAGCAGCCAAGATGGCTTTCGGGGAGAAAATGGCTACACCTTC
cdr3_aa: CASSQDGFRGENGYTF
v_call: TRBV4-1
j_call: TRBJ1-2
clone_size: .
d_call: .

cdr3_nt: TGTGCCAGCCGAGGCAACGACCAGCCCCAGCATTTT
cdr3_aa: CASRGNDQPQHF
v_call: TRBV18
j_call: TRBJ1-5
clone_size: .
d_call: .

cdr3_nt: TGTGCCAGCAGCTTCATGACTGGGAGGATGGCAGATACGCAGTATTTT
cdr3_aa: CASSFMTGRMADTQYF
v_call: TRBV7-2
j_call: TRBJ2-3
clone_size: .
d_call: .

cdr3_nt: TGTGCCAGCAGCGTAGGCGGGGCGAACACCGGGGAGCTGTTTTTT
cdr3_aa: CASSVGGANTGELFF
v_call: TRBV9
j_call: TRBJ2-2
clone_size: .
d_call: .

cdr3_nt: TGTGCCAGCGTAGGACTAGCGGGAGCGGGCAATGAGCAGTTCTTC
cdr3_aa: CASVGLAGAGNEQFF
v_call: TRBV2
j_call: TRBJ2-1
clone_size: .
d_call: TRBD2

cdr3_nt: TGTGCCAGTAGTAAGACGGCTGACACCGGGGAGCTGTTTTTT
cdr3_aa: CASSKTADTGELFF
v_call: TRBV19
j_call: TRBJ2-2
clone_size: .
d_call: .